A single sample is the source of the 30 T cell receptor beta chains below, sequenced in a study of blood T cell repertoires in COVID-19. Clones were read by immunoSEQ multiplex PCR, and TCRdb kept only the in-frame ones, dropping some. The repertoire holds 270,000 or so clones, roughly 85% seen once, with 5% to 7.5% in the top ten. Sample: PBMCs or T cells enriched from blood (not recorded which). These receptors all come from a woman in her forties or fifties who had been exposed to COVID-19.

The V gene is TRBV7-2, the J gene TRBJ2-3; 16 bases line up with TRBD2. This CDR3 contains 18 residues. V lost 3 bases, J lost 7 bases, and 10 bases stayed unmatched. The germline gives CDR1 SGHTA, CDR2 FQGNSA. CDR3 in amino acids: CASSLGLAGGRSFHTQYF. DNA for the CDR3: TGTGCCAGCAGCTTGGGACTAGCGGGGGGGCGTTCATTTCATACGCAGTATTTT.

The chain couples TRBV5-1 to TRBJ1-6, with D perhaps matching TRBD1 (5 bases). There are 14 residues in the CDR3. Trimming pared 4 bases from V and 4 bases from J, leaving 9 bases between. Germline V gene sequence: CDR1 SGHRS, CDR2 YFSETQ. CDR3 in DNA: TGCGCCAGCAGCATAGGGGATTATAATTCACCCCTCCACTTT. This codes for CASSIGDYNSPLHF.

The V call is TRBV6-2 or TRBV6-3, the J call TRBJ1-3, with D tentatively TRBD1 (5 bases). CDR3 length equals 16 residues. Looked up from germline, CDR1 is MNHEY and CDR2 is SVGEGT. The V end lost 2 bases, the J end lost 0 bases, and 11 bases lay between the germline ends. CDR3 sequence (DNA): TGTGCCAGCAGTTACGGAACAGGCAACTCTGGAAACACCATATATTTT. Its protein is CASSYGTGNSGNTIYF.

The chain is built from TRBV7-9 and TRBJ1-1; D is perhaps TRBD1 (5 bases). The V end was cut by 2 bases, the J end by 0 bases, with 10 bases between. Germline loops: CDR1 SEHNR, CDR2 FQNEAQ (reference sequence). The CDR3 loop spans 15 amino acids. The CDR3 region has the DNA TGTGCCAGCAGCTTAAGCCGGGGGATGAACACTGAAGCTTTCTTT. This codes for CASSLSRGMNTEAFF. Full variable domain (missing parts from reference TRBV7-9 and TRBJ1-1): DTGVSQNPRHKITKRGQNVTFRCDPISEHNRLYWYRQTLGQGPEFLTYFQNEAQLEKSRLLSDRFSAERPKGSFSTLEIQRTEQGDSAMYLCASSLSRGMNTEAFFGQGTRLTVV.

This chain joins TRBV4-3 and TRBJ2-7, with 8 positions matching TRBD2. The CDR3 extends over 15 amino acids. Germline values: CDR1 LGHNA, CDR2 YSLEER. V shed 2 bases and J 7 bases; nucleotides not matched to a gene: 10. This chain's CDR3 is CASSQSRGGVGEQYF. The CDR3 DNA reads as TGCGCCAGCAGCCAATCACGGGGGGGAGTAGGGGAGCAGTACTTC.

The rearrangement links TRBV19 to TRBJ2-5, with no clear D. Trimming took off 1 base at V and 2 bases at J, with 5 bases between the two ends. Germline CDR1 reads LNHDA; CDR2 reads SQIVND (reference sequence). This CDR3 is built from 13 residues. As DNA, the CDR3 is TGTGCCAGTAGTATAGCTCAGCAAGAGACCCAGTACTTC. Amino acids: CASSIAQQETQYF.

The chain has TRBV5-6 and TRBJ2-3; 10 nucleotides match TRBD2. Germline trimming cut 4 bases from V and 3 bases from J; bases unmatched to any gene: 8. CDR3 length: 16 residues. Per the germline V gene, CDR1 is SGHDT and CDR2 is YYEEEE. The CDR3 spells CASSPAGGLGTDTQYF. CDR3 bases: TGTGCCAGCAGCCCAGCGGGGGGGCTAGGAACAGATACGCAGTATTTT.

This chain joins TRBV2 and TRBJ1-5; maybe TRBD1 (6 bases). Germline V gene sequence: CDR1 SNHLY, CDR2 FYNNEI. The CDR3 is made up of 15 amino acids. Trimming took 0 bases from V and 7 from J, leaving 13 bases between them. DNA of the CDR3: TGTGCCAGCAGTGAAGCGCTGGGGGCACGGCAGCCCCAGCATTTT. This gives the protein CASSEALGARQPQHF.

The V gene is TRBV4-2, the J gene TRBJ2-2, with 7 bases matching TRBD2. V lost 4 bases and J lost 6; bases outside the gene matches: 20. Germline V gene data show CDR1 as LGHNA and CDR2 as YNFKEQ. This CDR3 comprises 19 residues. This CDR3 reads CASSRPPKGTTLGAGELFF. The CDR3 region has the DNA TGTGCCAGCAGCCGTCCGCCAAAAGGGACTACACTTGGCGCCGGGGAGCTGTTTTTT.

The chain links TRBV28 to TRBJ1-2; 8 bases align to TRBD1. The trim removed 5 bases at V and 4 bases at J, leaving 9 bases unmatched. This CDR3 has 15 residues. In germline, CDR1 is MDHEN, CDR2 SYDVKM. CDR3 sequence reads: CASSIGQGRFYGYTF. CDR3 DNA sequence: TGTGCCAGCAGTATCGGACAGGGTCGGTTCTATGGCTACACCTTC.

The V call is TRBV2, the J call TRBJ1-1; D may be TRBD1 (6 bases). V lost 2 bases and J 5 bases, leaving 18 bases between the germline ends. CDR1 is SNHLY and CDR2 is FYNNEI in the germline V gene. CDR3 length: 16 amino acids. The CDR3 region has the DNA TGTGCCAGCAGTGAACCCGGGGAGGGGGTAGAGACTGAAGCTTTCTTT. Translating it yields CASSEPGEGVETEAFF.

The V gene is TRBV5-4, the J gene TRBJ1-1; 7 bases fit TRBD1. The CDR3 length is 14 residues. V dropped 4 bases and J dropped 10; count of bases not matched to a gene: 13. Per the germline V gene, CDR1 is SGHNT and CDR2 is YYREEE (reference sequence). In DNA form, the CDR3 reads TGTGCCAGCAGCGACACAGGGGCGTCGTTTGGAGCTTTCTTT. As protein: CASSDTGASFGAFF. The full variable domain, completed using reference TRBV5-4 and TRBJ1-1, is ETGVTQSPTHLIKTRGQQVTLRCSSQSGHNTVSWYQQALGQGPQFIFQYYREEENGRGNFPPRFSGLQFPNYSSELNVNALELDDSALYLCASSDTGASFGAFFGQGTRLTVV.

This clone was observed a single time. The DNA of the CDR3 is TGTGCCAGCAGTTACCGGTTGCAGGGGAGTTCCAGCACAGATACGCAGTATTTT. Translated: CASSYRLQGSSSTDTQYF. V gene TRBV6-2 or TRBV6-3 combines with J gene TRBJ2-3; possibly TRBD1 for D (6 bases). Trimming shortened V by 2 bases and J by 0 bases, and 18 bases separated the two germline ends. CDR1 and CDR2 from the germline V gene are MNHEY and SVGEGT. The CDR3 totals 18 residues.

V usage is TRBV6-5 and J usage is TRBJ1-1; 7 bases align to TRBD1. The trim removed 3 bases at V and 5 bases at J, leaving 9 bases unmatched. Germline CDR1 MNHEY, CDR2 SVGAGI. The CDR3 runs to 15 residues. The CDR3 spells CASSYNPTGYTEAFF. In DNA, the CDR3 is TGTGCCAGCAGTTATAATCCGACAGGGTATACTGAAGCTTTCTTT.

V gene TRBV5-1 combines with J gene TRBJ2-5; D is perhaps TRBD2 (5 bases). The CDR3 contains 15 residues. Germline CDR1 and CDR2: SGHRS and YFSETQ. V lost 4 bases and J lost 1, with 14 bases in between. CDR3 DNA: TGCGCCAGCAGCACTGAAGGAGGACCCCAAGAGACCCAGTACTTC. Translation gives CASSTEGGPQETQYF.

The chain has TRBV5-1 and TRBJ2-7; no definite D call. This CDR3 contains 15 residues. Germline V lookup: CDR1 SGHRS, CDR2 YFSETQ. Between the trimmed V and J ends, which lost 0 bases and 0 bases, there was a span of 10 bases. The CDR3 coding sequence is TGCGCCAGCAGCTTGGCTCCCCAGGCCTCCTACGAGCAGTACTTC. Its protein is CASSLAPQASYEQYF.

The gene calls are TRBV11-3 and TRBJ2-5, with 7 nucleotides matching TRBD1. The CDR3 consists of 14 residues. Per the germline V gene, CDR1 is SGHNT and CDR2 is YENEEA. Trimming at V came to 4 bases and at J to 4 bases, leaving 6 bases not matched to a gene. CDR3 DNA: TGTGCCAGCAGCTCGTCGGGACAGCGAGAGACCCAGTACTTC. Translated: CASSSSGQRETQYF.

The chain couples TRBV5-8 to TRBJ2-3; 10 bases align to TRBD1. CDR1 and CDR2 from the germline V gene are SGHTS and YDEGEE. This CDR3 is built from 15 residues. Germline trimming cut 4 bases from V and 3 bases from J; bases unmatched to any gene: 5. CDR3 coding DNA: TGTGCCAGCAGCCGTGAGGGACAGGGGACAGATACGCAGTATTTT. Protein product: CASSREGQGTDTQYF.

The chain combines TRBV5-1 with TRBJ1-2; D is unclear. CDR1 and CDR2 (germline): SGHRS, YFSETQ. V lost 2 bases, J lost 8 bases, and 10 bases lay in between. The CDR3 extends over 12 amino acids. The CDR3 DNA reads TGCGCCAGCAGCTTACCGGGGATGGGCTACACCTTC. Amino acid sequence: CASSLPGMGYTF.

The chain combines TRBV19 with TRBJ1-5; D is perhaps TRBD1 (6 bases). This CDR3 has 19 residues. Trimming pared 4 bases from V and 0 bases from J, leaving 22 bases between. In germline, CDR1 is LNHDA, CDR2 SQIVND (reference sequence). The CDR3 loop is CASSTDWEGGKYSNQPQHF. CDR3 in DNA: TGTGCCAGTAGTACCGATTGGGAGGGGGGGAAATATAGCAATCAGCCCCAGCATTTT. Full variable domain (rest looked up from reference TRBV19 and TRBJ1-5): DGGITQSPKYLFRKEGQNVTLSCEQNLNHDAMYWYRQDPGQGLRLIYYSQIVNDFQKGDIAEGYSVSREKKESFPLTVTSAQKNPTAFYLCASSTDWEGGKYSNQPQHFGDGTRLSIL.

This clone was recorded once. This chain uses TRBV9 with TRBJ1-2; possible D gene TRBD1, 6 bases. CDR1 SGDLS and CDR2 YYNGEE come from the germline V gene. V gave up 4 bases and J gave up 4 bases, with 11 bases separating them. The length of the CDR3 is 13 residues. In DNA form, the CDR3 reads TGTGCCAGCAGCCTCACAGGGAGCTATGGCTACACCTTC. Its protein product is CASSLTGSYGYTF.

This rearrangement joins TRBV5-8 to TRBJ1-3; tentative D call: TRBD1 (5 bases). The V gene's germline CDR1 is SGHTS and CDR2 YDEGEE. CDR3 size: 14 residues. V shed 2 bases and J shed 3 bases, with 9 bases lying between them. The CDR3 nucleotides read TGTGCCAGCAGCTTATCGGGGGATGGAAACACCATATATTTT. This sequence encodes CASSLSGDGNTIYF.

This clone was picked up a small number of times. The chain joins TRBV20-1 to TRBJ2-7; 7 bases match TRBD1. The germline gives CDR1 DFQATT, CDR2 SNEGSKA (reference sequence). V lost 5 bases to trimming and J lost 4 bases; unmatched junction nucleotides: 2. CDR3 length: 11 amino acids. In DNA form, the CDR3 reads TGCAGTGCTTGGGACAGATACGAGCAGTACTTC. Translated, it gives CSAWDRYEQYF.

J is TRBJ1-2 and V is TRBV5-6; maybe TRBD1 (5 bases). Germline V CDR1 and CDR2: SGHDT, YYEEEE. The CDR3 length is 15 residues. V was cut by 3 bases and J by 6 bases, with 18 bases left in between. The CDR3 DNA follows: TGTGCCAGCAGCTATGGGGGAGGACTAACTAATGGCTACACCTTC. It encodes CASSYGGGLTNGYTF.

CDR3 protein: CASRYQGVLPYYGYTF. The CDR3 DNA sequence: TGTGCCAGCAGGTACCAGGGGGTCCTTCCCTACTATGGCTACACCTTC. The gene calls are TRBV5-6 and TRBJ1-2; 7 nucleotides line up with TRBD1. V lost 5 bases to trimming and J lost 3 bases; unmatched junction nucleotides: 13. Per germline, CDR1 SGHDT and CDR2 YYEEEE. The CDR3 has 16 amino acids.

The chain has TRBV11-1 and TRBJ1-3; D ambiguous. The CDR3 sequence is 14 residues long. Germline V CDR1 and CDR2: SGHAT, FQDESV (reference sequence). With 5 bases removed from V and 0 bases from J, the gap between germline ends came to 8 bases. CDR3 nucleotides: TGTGCCAGCAGCCGCCAGTTCTCTGGAAACACCATATATTTT. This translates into CASSRQFSGNTIYF.

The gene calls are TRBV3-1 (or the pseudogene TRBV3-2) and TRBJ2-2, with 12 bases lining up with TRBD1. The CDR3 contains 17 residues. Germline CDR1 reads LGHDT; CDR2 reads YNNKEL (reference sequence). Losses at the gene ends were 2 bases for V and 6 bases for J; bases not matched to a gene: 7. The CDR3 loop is CASSQRRDRGLAGELFF. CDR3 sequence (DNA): TGTGCCAGCAGCCAAAGGAGGGACAGGGGGCTTGCCGGGGAGCTGTTTTTT.

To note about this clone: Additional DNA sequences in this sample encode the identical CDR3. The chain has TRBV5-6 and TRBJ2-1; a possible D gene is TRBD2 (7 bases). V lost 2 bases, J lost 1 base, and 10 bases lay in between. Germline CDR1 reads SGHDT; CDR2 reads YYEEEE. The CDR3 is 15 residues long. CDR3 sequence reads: CASSFRGASYNEQFF. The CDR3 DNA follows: TGTGCCAGCAGCTTCCGGGGGGCTTCCTACAATGAGCAGTTCTTC.

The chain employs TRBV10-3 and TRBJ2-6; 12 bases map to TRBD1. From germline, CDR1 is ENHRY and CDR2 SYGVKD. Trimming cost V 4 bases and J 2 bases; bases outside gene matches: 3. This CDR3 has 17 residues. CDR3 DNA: TGTGCCATCAGTGCGGGACAGGGGGCCCCTGGGGCCAACGTCCTGACTTTC. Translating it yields CAISAGQGAPGANVLTF.

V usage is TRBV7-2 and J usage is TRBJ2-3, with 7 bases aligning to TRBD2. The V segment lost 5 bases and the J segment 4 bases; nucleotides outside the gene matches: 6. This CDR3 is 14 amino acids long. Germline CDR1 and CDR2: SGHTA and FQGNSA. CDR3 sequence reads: CASSRRRGADTQYF. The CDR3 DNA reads TGTGCCAGCAGCCGGCGCCGGGGGGCAGATACGCAGTATTTT. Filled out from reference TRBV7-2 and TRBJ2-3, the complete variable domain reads GAGVSQSPSNKVTEKGKDVELRCDPISGHTALYWYRQSLGQGLEFLIYFQGNSAPDKSGLPSDRFSAERTGGSVSTLTIQRTQQEDSAVYLCASSRRRGADTQYFGPGTRLTVL.